The 24 T cell receptor beta chains listed next were all sequenced from one sample in a study of T-cell memory formation after mild COVID-19. One entry per CDR3 protein results from TCRdb running MiXCR on the 5' RACE reads. Among tens of thousands of distinct CDR3 sequences, about 15% were seen once, and the ten largest hold roughly 33%. The sequenced sample consisted of PBMCs or a T cell subset sorted from them (not recorded which). The receptors shown here come from an adult woman who had mild COVID-19 (a few samples of this study predate the infection). Cell type and time point are not known.

This clonotype is deemed medium-sized. The CDR3 here is CASSPQGTQVIYEQYF. The CDR3 nucleotides are TGCGCCAGCAGCCCACAGGGGACCCAGGTTATCTACGAGCAGTACTTC. The V call is TRBV4-3, the J call TRBJ2-7, with 7 bases matching TRBD1. V lost 4 bases and J lost 3; bases outside the gene matches: 12. The germline CDR1 and CDR2 sequences are LGHNA and YSLEER. The CDR3 runs to 16 residues.

This clonotype has a handful of counts. This chain connects TRBV20-1 to TRBJ1-1; D remains unclear. The germline V gene encodes CDR1 DFQATT and CDR2 SNEGSKA (reference sequence). The CDR3 is made up of 11 amino acids. V shed 1 base and J shed 8 bases, with 8 bases lying between them. CDR3 nucleotide sequence: TGCAGTGCTAGAGTCCGACCCGAAGCTTTCTTT. It translates to CSARVRPEAFF.

This clonotype appeared a few times. The chain links TRBV7-9 to TRBJ2-3, with 9 bases identical to TRBD2. The CDR3 is 19 amino acids. V gave up 7 bases and J gave up 0 bases; unmatched junction bases: 17. Germline assignment: CDR1 SEHNR and CDR2 FQNEAQ (reference sequence). CDR3 region: CASTFPIITGTSSTDTQYF. CDR3 in DNA: TGTGCCAGCACCTTTCCGATAATAACCGGGACTAGCAGCACAGATACGCAGTATTTT. Complete variable domain (other parts from reference TRBV7-9 and TRBJ2-3): DTGVSQNPRHKITKRGQNVTFRCDPISEHNRLYWYRQTLGQGPEFLTYFQNEAQLEKSRLLSDRFSAERPKGSFSTLEIQRTEQGDSAMYLCASTFPIITGTSSTDTQYFGPGTRLTVL.

CDR3 DNA sequence: TGCGCCAGCAGCCAAGAGACAGAAGAGACCCAGTACTTC. Amino acids: CASSQETEETQYF. The rearrangement links TRBV4-1 to TRBJ2-5; D may be TRBD1 (5 bases). CDR3 size: 13 residues. Per the germline V gene, CDR1 is MGHRA and CDR2 is YSYEKL. The V and J ends lost 0 bases and 3 bases respectively, with 5 bases between them.

This clonotype occurred a few times. The chain joins TRBV19 to TRBJ1-1, with D tentatively TRBD1 (6 bases). The CDR3 spans 14 residues. V dropped 8 bases and J dropped 2 bases, with 15 bases sitting between them. Per the germline V gene, CDR1 is LNHDA and CDR2 is SQIVND (reference sequence). CDR3 nucleotide sequence: TGTGCCAGTGATCTGGGGACAAAAAACACTGAAGCTTTCTTT. Translated, it gives CASDLGTKNTEAFF.

This clonotype showed up just a few times. The CDR3 DNA reads TGTGCCAGCAGTGACCACAGGGATCCGGTGAGTGAGCAGTTCTTC. This sequence encodes CASSDHRDPVSEQFF. The chain recombines TRBV6-2 or TRBV6-3 with TRBJ2-1; tentatively, D is TRBD1 (6 bases). Germline V gene lookup returns CDR1 MNHEY and CDR2 SVGEGT. Trimming took 5 bases from V and 9 from J, leaving 20 bases between them. The CDR3 length is 15 residues.

The rearrangement uses TRBV20-1 and TRBJ2-1; no clear D. This CDR3 is 12 amino acids long. The V end was cut by 1 base, the J end by 14 bases, with 15 bases between. Germline V gene lookup returns CDR1 DFQATT and CDR2 SNEGSKA (reference sequence). CDR3 loop: CSARAPDPLEFF. CDR3 nucleotides: TGCAGTGCTAGAGCCCCGGACCCTCTGGAGTTCTTC.

This chain joins TRBV7-9 and TRBJ2-3; maybe TRBD1 (6 bases). Trimming shortened V by 1 base and J by 5 bases, and 16 bases separated the two germline ends. This CDR3 contains 16 residues. Germline V CDR1 and CDR2: SEHNR, FQNEAQ (reference sequence). CDR3 in amino acids: CASSLGFSGHEDTQYF. The CDR3 DNA reads as TGTGCCAGCAGCTTAGGTTTTTCGGGACATGAAGATACGCAGTATTTT.

The chain is built from TRBV4-3 and TRBJ2-1; D is perhaps TRBD1 (5 bases). Germline V gives CDR1 LGHNA, CDR2 YSLEER. Trimming left V 4 bases short and J 11 bases short, with 9 bases between. The CDR3 contains 11 residues. CDR3 bases: TGCGCCAGCAGCCGGCAGGGCAAGCAGTTCTTC. Translating it yields CASSRQGKQFF.

This sequence joins TRBV6-2 or TRBV6-3 and TRBJ2-7; weak D call: TRBD2 (5 bases). The CDR3 has 17 residues. CDR1 MNHEY and CDR2 SVGEGT come from the germline V gene. The V and J ends lost 6 bases and 3 bases respectively, with 24 bases between them. CDR3 coding DNA: TGTGCCAGCAGCCCCCGACTGGTCGTGGGAGAGGGCTACGAGCAGTACTTC. Encoded protein: CASSPRLVVGEGYEQYF.

The chain is built from TRBV7-9 and TRBJ2-7; a weak D match, TRBD1 (6 bases). Germline lookup yields CDR1 SEHNR and CDR2 FQNEAQ (reference sequence). V was shortened by 2 bases and J by 0 bases, with 8 bases between the two germline ends. The CDR3 sequence is 14 residues long. Written as DNA, the CDR3 is TGTGCCAGCAGCTTAAGGGGGTACTCCTACGAGCAGTACTTC. Protein product: CASSLRGYSYEQYF.

V usage is TRBV24-1 and J usage is TRBJ2-2, with a weak D call TRBD2 (7 bases). Deletions cut 9 bases from V and 2 bases from J, with 9 bases between. The germline V gene has CDR1 KGHDR and CDR2 SFDVKD. CDR3 length: 13 amino acids. CDR3 DNA sequence: TGTGCCACCGCGGGGGCCAACACCGGGGAGCTGTTTTTT. Its translation is CATAGANTGELFF.

V is TRBV5-1 and J is TRBJ2-2; the D is unclear. Germline assignment: CDR1 SGHRS and CDR2 YFSETQ. There are 13 residues in the CDR3. Trimming left V 0 bases short and J 6 bases short, with 6 bases between. CDR3 DNA: TGCGCCAGCAGCTTGGTCTGGTCCGGGGAGCTGTTTTTT. It codes for CASSLVWSGELFF. The whole variable domain, filled in from reference TRBV5-1 and TRBJ2-2, reads KAGVTQTPRYLIKTRGQQVTLSCSPISGHRSVSWYQQTPGQGLQFLFEYFSETQRNKGNFPGRFSGRQFSNSRSEMNVSTLELGDSALYLCASSLVWSGELFFGEGSRLTVL.

The V call is TRBV15, the J call TRBJ2-1, with 8 bases identical to TRBD2. With V trimmed by 0 bases and J by 4 bases, 5 bases remained unmatched. The germline V gene has CDR1 LNHNV and CDR2 YYDKDF (reference sequence). CDR3 length: 16 residues. This chain's CDR3 is CATSRDRGGRYNEQFF. Written as DNA, the CDR3 is TGTGCCACCAGCAGAGATCGCGGGGGGCGATACAATGAGCAGTTCTTC. Full variable domain (rest looked up from reference TRBV15 and TRBJ2-1): DAMVIQNPRYQVTQFGKPVTLSCSQTLNHNVMYWYQQKSSQAPKLLFHYYDKDFNNEADTPDNFQSRRPNTSFCFLDIRSPGLGDTAMYLCATSRDRGGRYNEQFFGPGTRLTVL.

This clonotype was counted between two and nine times. The chain carries TRBV4-3 and TRBJ2-1; 13 positions match TRBD2. Germline CDR1 reads LGHNA; CDR2 reads YSLEER. V shed 3 bases, J shed 8 bases, and the junction held 4 bases outside the gene matches. The CDR3 is 15 amino acids. The CDR3 DNA sequence: TGCGCCAGCAGCCACGGGACTAGCGGGAACTATGAGCAGTTCTTC. Translation: CASSHGTSGNYEQFF.

The DNA for the CDR3 is TGTGCCAGCAGCGTTCCGGGAATGGGGGACTACGAGCAGTACTTC. Translation gives CASSVPGMGDYEQYF. V is TRBV7-9 and J is TRBJ2-7, with D perhaps TRBD1 or TRBD2 (5 bases each). Trimming stripped 5 bases from V and 3 bases from J, with 17 bases between. The V gene's germline CDR1 is SEHNR and CDR2 FQNEAQ (reference sequence). The CDR3 totals 15 residues.

This clonotype appeared a few times. The chain carries TRBV2 and TRBJ1-1; the D is unclear. CDR1 is SNHLY, CDR2 FYNNEI, per germline. Trimming shortened V by 3 bases and J by 3 bases, and 2 bases separated the two germline ends. CDR3 length equals 11 residues. The CDR3 loop reads CASSDYTEAFF. For the CDR3, the DNA is TGTGCCAGCAGTGATTACACTGAAGCTTTCTTT.

At least ten counts were recorded for this clonotype. The chain links TRBV29-1 to TRBJ2-6; D may be TRBD2 (5 bases). In germline, CDR1 is SQVTM, CDR2 ANQGSEA. This CDR3 is 15 amino acids long. The CDR3 loop is CSILDWKTGANVLTF. CDR3 bases: TGCAGTATCCTGGACTGGAAAACTGGGGCCAACGTCCTGACTTTC.

This clonotype has just a few counts. This chain joins TRBV7-6 and TRBJ1-2; 11 nucleotides line up with TRBD1. The CDR3 consists of 15 residues. Germline assignment: CDR1 SGHVS and CDR2 FNYEAQ. J lost 6 bases, V lost 5 bases, and 8 bases had no gene match. The CDR3 nucleotides are TGTGCCAGCAGCCCTTGGACAGGGGGCTCGGATGGCTACACCTTC. It is translated as CASSPWTGGSDGYTF.

This chain connects TRBV5-1 to TRBJ1-1; 7 bases agree with TRBD1. This CDR3 is 20 amino acids long. The ends lost 0 bases at V and 1 base at J; junction bases unmatched: 18. Germline V gene data show CDR1 as SGHRS and CDR2 as YFSETQ. The chain's CDR3 is CASSLAFRSSDRRANTEAFF. CDR3 coding DNA: TGCGCCAGCAGCTTGGCCTTTAGGTCGTCGGACAGGCGAGCGAACACTGAAGCTTTCTTT.

This clonotype appeared a few times. J is TRBJ2-1 and V is TRBV9, with 12 bases fitting TRBD2. Germline V gives CDR1 SGDLS, CDR2 YYNGEE. There are 18 residues in the CDR3. V lost 2 bases and J lost 4; bases outside the gene matches: 10. The CDR3 DNA is TGTGCCAGCAGCGTTCAGGTCCGGGGGACTAGCGGGTACAATGAGCAGTTCTTC. The encoded protein is CASSVQVRGTSGYNEQFF.

This clonotype was seen more than once but under ten times. The chain couples TRBV27 to TRBJ2-5; 13 bases are a match to TRBD2. Germline V gene sequence: CDR1 MNHEY, CDR2 SMNVEV (reference sequence). CDR3 length: 17 amino acids. Unmatched junction bases numbered 12, after V lost 6 bases and J lost 5 bases. CDR3 in DNA: TGTGCCAGCAGCCCCTGGGGACTAGCGGGATGGGGGGAGACCCAGTACTTC. Translated: CASSPWGLAGWGETQYF.

This clonotype was recorded a few times. The gene calls are TRBV9 and TRBJ2-7, with D perhaps matching TRBD2 (6 bases). The CDR3 consists of 15 residues. Deletions cut 0 bases from V and 1 base from J, with 11 bases between. Germline V gene lookup returns CDR1 SGDLS and CDR2 YYNGEE. The CDR3 region has the DNA TGTGCCAGCAGCGTAGGCCCTGGGGGGTCCTACGAGCAGTACTTC. Translation gives CASSVGPGGSYEQYF.

This clonotype was detected a few times. V is TRBV9 and J is TRBJ2-1; no clear D gene. The V end lost 0 bases, the J end lost 10 bases, and 8 bases lay between the germline ends. CDR1 is SGDLS, CDR2 YYNGEE, per germline. The CDR3 contains 12 residues. The CDR3 nucleotides read TGTGCCAGCAGCGTAGGGCGAAGGGAGCAGTTCTTC. Its protein is CASSVGRREQFF.